This section outlines one TCR beta chain sequence together with its context. These data originate in a study of blood T cell repertoires in COVID-19. The table came from immunoSEQ multiplex PCR; TCRdb's copy has only in-frame clones and leaves some out. The sample holds approximately 170,000 clones, about 89% seen once. This CDR3 comprises 11 residues. Germline assignment: CDR1 SQVTM and CDR2 ANQGSEA. The ends were cut back, 5 bases at V and 10 bases at J, with 12 bases in the middle. Sequencing was performed on peripheral blood. This TCR was sampled from a man between 65 and 85 years old with acute or convalescent COVID-19. The genes are TRBV29-1 and TRBJ2-1; D possibly corresponds to TRBD1 (6 bases). CDR3 region: CSVFLRGEQFF. The CDR3 coding sequence is TGCAGCGTTTTCCTCAGGGGCGAGCAGTTCTTC.